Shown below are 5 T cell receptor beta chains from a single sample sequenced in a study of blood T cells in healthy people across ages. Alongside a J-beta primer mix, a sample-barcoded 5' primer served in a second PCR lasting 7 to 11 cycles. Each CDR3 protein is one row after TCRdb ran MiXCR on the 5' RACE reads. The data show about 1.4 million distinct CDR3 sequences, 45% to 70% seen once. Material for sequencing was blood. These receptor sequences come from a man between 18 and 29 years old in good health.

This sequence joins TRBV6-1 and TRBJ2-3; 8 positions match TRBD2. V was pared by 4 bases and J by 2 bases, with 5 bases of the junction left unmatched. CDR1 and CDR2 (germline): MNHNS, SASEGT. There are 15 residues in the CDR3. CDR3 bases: TGTGCCAGCAGTGGACTAGCGCGCCCCACAGATACGCAGTATTTT. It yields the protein CASSGLARPTDTQYF.

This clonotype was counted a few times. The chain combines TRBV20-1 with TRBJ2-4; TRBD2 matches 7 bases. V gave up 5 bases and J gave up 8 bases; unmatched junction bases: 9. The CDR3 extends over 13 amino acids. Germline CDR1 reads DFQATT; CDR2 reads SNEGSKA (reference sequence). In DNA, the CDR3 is TGCAGTGCTCGGCGGGCAACTAGCGACATTCAGTACTTC. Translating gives CSARRATSDIQYF.

The CDR3 DNA is TGCGCCAGCAGCAAGGACCCCACCGGGGAGCTGTTTTTT. Protein sequence: CASSKDPTGELFF. The chain employs TRBV5-1 and TRBJ2-2; D call uncertain. V was shortened by 4 bases and J by 4 bases, with 8 bases between the two germline ends. CDR3 size: 13 residues. The germline V gene encodes CDR1 SGHRS and CDR2 YFSETQ.

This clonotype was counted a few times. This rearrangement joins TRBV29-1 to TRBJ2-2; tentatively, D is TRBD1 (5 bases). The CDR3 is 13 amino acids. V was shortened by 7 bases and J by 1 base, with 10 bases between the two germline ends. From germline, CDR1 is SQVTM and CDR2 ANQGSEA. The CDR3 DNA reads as TGCAGCGCGCTGACAGAGAACACCGGGGAGCTGTTTTTT. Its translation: CSALTENTGELFF.

DNA for the CDR3: TGTGCCATCGGGGGGGGACAGAGCCAAGAGACCCAGTACTTC. Translation: CAIGGGQSQETQYF. The chain couples TRBV10-3 to TRBJ2-5; perhaps D is TRBD1 or TRBD2 (7 bases each). Trimming stripped 8 bases from V and 1 base from J, with 14 bases between. The CDR3 runs 14 residues. CDR1 and CDR2 from the germline V gene are ENHRY and SYGVKD.